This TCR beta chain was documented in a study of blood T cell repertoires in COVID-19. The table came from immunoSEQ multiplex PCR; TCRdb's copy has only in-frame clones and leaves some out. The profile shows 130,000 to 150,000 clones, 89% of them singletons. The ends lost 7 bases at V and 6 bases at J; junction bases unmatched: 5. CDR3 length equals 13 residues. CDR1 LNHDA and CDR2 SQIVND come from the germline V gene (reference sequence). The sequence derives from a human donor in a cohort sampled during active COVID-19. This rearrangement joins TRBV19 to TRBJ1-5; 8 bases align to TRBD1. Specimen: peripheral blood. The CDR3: CASKTGDSQPQHF. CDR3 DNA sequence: TGTGCCAGTAAGACAGGGGACAGTCAGCCCCAGCATTTT. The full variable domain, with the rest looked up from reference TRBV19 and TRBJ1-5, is DGGITQSPKYLFRKEGQNVTLSCEQNLNHDAMYWYRQDPGQGLRLIYYSQIVNDFQKGDIAEGYSVSREKKESFPLTVTSAQKNPTAFYLCASKTGDSQPQHFGDGTRLSIL.